The clone carrying this T cell receptor (beta chain) has just a few counts. Its antigen is not identified. Here the gene names and germline are mouse. The read halts 1 residue ahead of the CDR3 end, with the missing end drawn from the germline J gene. Trimming stripped 3 bases from V and 6 bases from J, with 10 bases between. CDR1 and CDR2 (germline): NNHDY, SYVADS. The CDR3 totals 12 residues. Time point of the sample: mouse harvest day 7 after allogeneic transplant. Mouse grafts combined 10^7 T-cell-depleted bone marrow cells with 10^6 splenic CD5+ T cells. Tissues came from B6→BALB/c major-mismatch GVHD mice at day 7 or 14. The source of the sample is a study of tissue T cells after allogeneic stem cell transplantation. Study-level results: The patient cohort was small and clinically heterogeneous, with limited sampling depth. Only a limited share of tissue TCRs appeared in blood or spleen. Across patients, clones rarely overlapped, yet motif clusters were shared tissue-specifically.

Profiled with immunoSEQ multiplex PCR; TCRdb holds only in-frame clones, not every one. The top ten clones hold approximately 12% of a sample with thousands of clones, approximately 55% of them seen once. The chain has TRBV13-3 and TRBJ2-7; D might be TRBD1 (6 bases). Sequenced material: lymph node tissue. The receptor was isolated from a female BALB/c mouse given C57BL/6 T cells with graft-versus-host disease after an allogeneic hematopoietic cell transplant. CDR3: CASSGQGFEQYF. Partial CDR3 DNA: TGTGCCAGCAGTGGGCAGGGGTTTGAACAGTAC.